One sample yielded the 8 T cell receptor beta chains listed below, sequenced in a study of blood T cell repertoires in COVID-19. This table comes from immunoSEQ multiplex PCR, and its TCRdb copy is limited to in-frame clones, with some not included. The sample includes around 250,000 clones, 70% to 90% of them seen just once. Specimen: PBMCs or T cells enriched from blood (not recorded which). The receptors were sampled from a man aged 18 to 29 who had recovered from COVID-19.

Here the CDR3 DNA reads TGCGCCAGCAGCGATCCAGCGGGGGGTAAAGATACGCAGTATTTT. Its translation is CASSDPAGGKDTQYF. V and J are TRBV10-2 and TRBJ2-3, with 9 bases that match TRBD2. Trimming at V came to 6 bases and at J to 5 bases, leaving 9 bases not matched to a gene. The CDR3 runs to 15 residues. Germline V gene sequence: CDR1 WSHSY, CDR2 SAAADI.

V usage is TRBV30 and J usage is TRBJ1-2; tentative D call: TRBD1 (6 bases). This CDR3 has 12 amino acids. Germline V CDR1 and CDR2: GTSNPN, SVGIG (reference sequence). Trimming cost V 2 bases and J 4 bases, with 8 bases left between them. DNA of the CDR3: TGTGCCTGGAGTATGGACAGCTATGGCTACACCTTC. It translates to CAWSMDSYGYTF. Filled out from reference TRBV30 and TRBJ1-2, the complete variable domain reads SQTIHQWPATLVQPVGSPLSLECTVEGTSNPNLYWYRQAAGRGLQLLFYSVGIGQISSEVPQNLSASRPQDRQFILSSKKLLLSDSGFYLCAWSMDSYGYTFGSGTRLTVV.

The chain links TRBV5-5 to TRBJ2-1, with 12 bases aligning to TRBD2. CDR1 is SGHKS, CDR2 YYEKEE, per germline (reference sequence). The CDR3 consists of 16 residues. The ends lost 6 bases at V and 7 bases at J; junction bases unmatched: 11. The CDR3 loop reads CASNSILAGGANEQFF. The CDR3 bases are TGTGCCAGCAACTCCATTCTAGCGGGAGGGGCGAATGAGCAGTTCTTC.

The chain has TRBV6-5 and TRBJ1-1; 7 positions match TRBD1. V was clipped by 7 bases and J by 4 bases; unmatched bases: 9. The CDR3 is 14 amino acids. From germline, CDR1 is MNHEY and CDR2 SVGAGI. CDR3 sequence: CASIATGMGTEAFF. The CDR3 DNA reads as TGTGCCAGCATCGCGACAGGGATGGGCACTGAAGCTTTCTTT.

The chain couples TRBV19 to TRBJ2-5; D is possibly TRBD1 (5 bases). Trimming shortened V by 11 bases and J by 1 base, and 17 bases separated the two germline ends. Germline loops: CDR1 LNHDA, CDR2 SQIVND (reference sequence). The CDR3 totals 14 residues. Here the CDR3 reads CALPLGQFQETQYF. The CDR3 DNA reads TGTGCCCTTCCTTTGGGGCAGTTCCAAGAGACCCAGTACTTC.

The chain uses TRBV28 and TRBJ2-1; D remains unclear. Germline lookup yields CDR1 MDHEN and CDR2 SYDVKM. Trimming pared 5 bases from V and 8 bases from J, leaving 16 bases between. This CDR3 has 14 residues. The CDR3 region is CASSPLQTADEQFF. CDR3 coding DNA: TGTGCCAGCAGTCCATTACAAACCGCGGATGAGCAGTTCTTC.

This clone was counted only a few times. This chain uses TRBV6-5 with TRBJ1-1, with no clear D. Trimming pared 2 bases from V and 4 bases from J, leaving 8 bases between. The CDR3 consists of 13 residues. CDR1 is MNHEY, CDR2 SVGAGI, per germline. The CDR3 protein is CASSYNLRTEAFF. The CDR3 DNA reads TGTGCCAGCAGTTACAATTTGCGCACTGAAGCTTTCTTT.

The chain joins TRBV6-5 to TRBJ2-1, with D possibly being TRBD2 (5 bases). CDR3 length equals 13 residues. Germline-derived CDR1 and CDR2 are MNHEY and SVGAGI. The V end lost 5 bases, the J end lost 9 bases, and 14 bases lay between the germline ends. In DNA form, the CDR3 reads TGTGCCAGCAGTCAGGAGGATTTTAGTGAGCAGTTCTTC. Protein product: CASSQEDFSEQFF.